Presented here are 5 T cell receptor beta chains from one specimen sequenced in a study of blood T cell repertoires in COVID-19. Clones were read by immunoSEQ multiplex PCR, and TCRdb kept only the in-frame ones, dropping some. The profile shows 100,000 or so clones, around 90% of them singletons. Specimen: peripheral blood. Source of these receptors: a woman in her fifties or sixties in a cohort sampled during active COVID-19.

The chain is built from TRBV6-1 and TRBJ2-1; 7 bases match TRBD2. CDR1 is MNHNS, CDR2 SASEGT, per germline. V dropped 4 bases and J dropped 3; count of bases not matched to a gene: 15. The length of the CDR3 is 18 residues. In DNA, the CDR3 is TGTGCCAGCAGTGCTCAGTCGGTCGGCGGGAGATACTACAATGAGCAGTTCTTC. It encodes CASSAQSVGGRYYNEQFF.

CDR3 sequence reads: CASSAGARSTDTQYF. The CDR3, as DNA: TGTGCCAGCAGCGCCGGAGCGCGGTCCACAGATACGCAGTATTTT. The V and J genes are TRBV7-8 and TRBJ2-3; D remains ambiguous. The CDR3 is made up of 15 amino acids. Germline V gives CDR1 SGHVS, CDR2 FQNEAQ. V dropped 5 bases and J dropped 2 bases, with 14 bases sitting between them.

The CDR3 spells CASSPRTGKVVEDYGYTF. DNA of the CDR3: TGTGCCAGCAGCCCCCGGACAGGGAAGGTTGTGGAAGACTATGGCTACACCTTC. V gene TRBV11-2 combines with J gene TRBJ1-2; TRBD1 matches at 8 bases. Germline CDR1 is SGHAT and CDR2 is FQNNGV. The CDR3 contains 18 residues. The V and J ends lost 5 bases and 3 bases, in that order; junction bases with no gene match: 17.

This clone has just a few counts. This chain connects TRBV5-6 to TRBJ2-1, with D hard to call. CDR3 length: 16 amino acids. Between the trimmed V and J ends, which lost 6 bases and 3 bases, there was a span of 19 bases. Germline CDR1 is SGHDT and CDR2 is YYEEEE. The CDR3 loop reads CASNHASSRYYNEQFF. The CDR3 DNA is TGTGCCAGCAATCATGCGAGCTCCCGATACTACAATGAGCAGTTCTTC.

The chain employs TRBV12-3 or TRBV12-4 and TRBJ2-1; 8 nucleotides match TRBD1. Germline trimming cut 6 bases from V and 8 bases from J; bases unmatched to any gene: 6. The CDR3 extends over 13 amino acids. The CDR3 protein is CASSRTGFDEQFF. The CDR3 DNA follows: TGTGCCAGCAGCCGGACAGGGTTCGATGAGCAGTTCTTC.